Following are 21 T cell receptor beta chains from one sample sequenced in a study of shared clonotypes between healthy human individuals. Here immunoSEQ multiplex PCR was the method, and the copy in TCRdb shows in-frame clones only, minus some. The table lists 2,500,000 or so clones, over 85% of them singletons. Input material: naive CD4+ T cells from PBMCs. Subset: CD45RA+ positively selected. The receptors were sampled from a young man in good health. Some clones in this sample may be carry-over from other donors' samples.

The rearrangement uses TRBV19 and TRBJ2-7; TRBD1 agrees at 8 bases. Germline CDR1 LNHDA, CDR2 SQIVND (reference sequence). The CDR3 runs to 15 residues. Losses at the gene ends were 5 bases for V and 1 base for J; bases not matched to a gene: 7. The CDR3 nucleotides are TGTGCCAGTAGTTCAGGGGGCGTTGGTTCCTACGAGCAGTACTTC. Translating it yields CASSSGGVGSYEQYF.

This chain connects TRBV7-8 to TRBJ1-3, with D perhaps matching TRBD1 (6 bases). CDR1 and CDR2 (germline): SGHVS, FQNEAQ. Trimming removed 1 base from V and 4 bases from J, with 8 bases in between. The CDR3 runs to 14 residues. This CDR3 reads CASSLEDSGNTIYF. The CDR3 bases are TGTGCCAGCAGCTTAGAGGACAGCGGAAACACCATATATTTT.

The chain links TRBV5-1 to TRBJ2-3, with unresolved D. The CDR3 runs 14 residues. From germline, CDR1 is SGHRS and CDR2 YFSETQ. The germline V and J ends were trimmed by 4 bases and 4 bases, with 13 bases remaining between them. The chain's CDR3 is CASSPTNRPDTQYF. The CDR3 DNA is TGCGCCAGCAGCCCGACCAATCGTCCAGATACGCAGTATTTT.

The chain uses TRBV7-9 and TRBJ2-2; 13 bases fit TRBD2. Germline CDR1 SEHNR, CDR2 FQNEAQ (reference sequence). J was trimmed by 0 bases and V by 6 bases; bases with no gene match: 7. The CDR3 extends over 18 amino acids. The CDR3 DNA reads TGTGCCAGCAGGCCACCGGGACTAGCGGGGACGAACACCGGGGAGCTGTTTTTT. This encodes CASRPPGLAGTNTGELFF.

The genes are TRBV2 and TRBJ1-2; D uncertain. Trimming removed 6 bases from V and 4 bases from J, with 12 bases in between. The germline V gene encodes CDR1 SNHLY and CDR2 FYNNEI. The length of the CDR3 is 13 residues. The CDR3 reads CASRTTEAYGYTF. In DNA, the CDR3 is TGTGCCAGCAGGACAACAGAAGCCTATGGCTACACCTTC.

The chain has TRBV2 and TRBJ2-7, with D perhaps TRBD2 (6 bases). The V end was cut by 7 bases, the J end by 3 bases, with 10 bases between. CDR1 and CDR2 from the germline V gene are SNHLY and FYNNEI. The CDR3 extends over 12 amino acids. The CDR3 nucleotides are TGTGCCAGCAAGACGGAGGGCTACGAGCAGTACTTC. Translation: CASKTEGYEQYF.

The rearrangement joins TRBV5-6 to TRBJ2-7; D not resolved. V gave up 5 bases and J gave up 0 bases, with 15 bases separating them. The CDR3 extends over 15 amino acids. The V gene's germline CDR1 is SGHDT and CDR2 YYEEEE. CDR3 coding DNA: TGTGCCAGCAGTACCCACAGCTTACTCTCCTACGAGCAGTACTTC. Protein sequence: CASSTHSLLSYEQYF.

This chain links TRBV18 with TRBJ2-5, with 11 bases lining up with TRBD1. The J call may not be correct, given that the DNA end is closer to TRBJ2-7. CDR1 and CDR2 from the germline V gene are KGHSH and LQKENI. The CDR3 extends over 15 amino acids. The CDR3 region has the DNA TGTGCCAGCTCACCAGGACAGGGGGCCGTCTACGAGCAGTACTTC. This sequence encodes CASSPGQGAVYEQYF.

The chain has TRBV2 and TRBJ2-1, with D tentatively TRBD2 (6 bases). From germline, CDR1 is SNHLY and CDR2 FYNNEI. V was shortened by 8 bases and J by 4 bases, with 15 bases between the two germline ends. This CDR3 is 14 amino acids long. The chain's CDR3 is CASVPGTPYNEQFF. The DNA for the CDR3 is TGTGCCAGCGTCCCCGGGACTCCTTACAATGAGCAGTTCTTC. Full variable domain (missing parts from reference TRBV2 and TRBJ2-1): EPEVTQTPSHQVTQMGQEVILRCVPISNHLYFYWYRQILGQKVEFLVSFYNNEISEKSEIFDDQFSVERPDGSNFTLKIRSTKLEDSAMYFCASVPGTPYNEQFFGPGTRLTVL.

V gene TRBV5-5 combines with J gene TRBJ2-1, with D tentatively TRBD1 (5 bases). CDR1 SGHKS and CDR2 YYEKEE come from the germline V gene (reference sequence). The ends were cut back, 2 bases at V and 2 bases at J, with 11 bases in the middle. This CDR3 is built from 15 residues. The CDR3 DNA reads as TGTGCCAGCAGCTTTTGGCAGGGTACCTACAATGAGCAGTTCTTC. It encodes CASSFWQGTYNEQFF.

The chain carries TRBV27 and TRBJ1-2, with 9 bases fitting TRBD1. V was clipped by 5 bases and J by 2 bases; unmatched bases: 9. CDR1 is MNHEY, CDR2 SMNVEV, per germline (reference sequence). The CDR3 runs 16 residues. CDR3 bases: TGTGCCAGCAGTACGCACCGGGACAGGGCGAACTATGGCTACACCTTC. Amino acid sequence: CASSTHRDRANYGYTF.

The chain joins TRBV4-1 to TRBJ2-1, with D hard to call. V lost 0 bases to trimming and J lost 0 bases, with 12 bases between them. CDR1 and CDR2 from the germline V gene are MGHRA and YSYEKL. The CDR3 covers 17 residues. As DNA, the CDR3 is TGCGCCAGCAGCCAAGATGGCACGACCCGCTCCTACAATGAGCAGTTCTTC. This encodes CASSQDGTTRSYNEQFF.

The V call is TRBV18, the J call TRBJ2-1, with 9 bases aligning to TRBD2. CDR3 length: 16 residues. The V segment lost 3 bases and the J segment 0 bases; nucleotides outside the gene matches: 3. The germline gives CDR1 KGHSH, CDR2 LQKENI. CDR3 protein: CASSPREGSSYNEQFF. The CDR3 region has the DNA TGTGCCAGCTCACCGCGGGAGGGCAGCTCCTACAATGAGCAGTTCTTC.

This sequence joins TRBV13 and TRBJ2-3; 13 bases line up with TRBD2. V dropped 2 bases and J dropped 6; count of bases not matched to a gene: 5. The germline gives CDR1 PRHDT, CDR2 FYEKMQ (reference sequence). This CDR3 is built from 16 residues. The CDR3 region is CASSLRTSGRSDTQYF. The CDR3 DNA reads as TGTGCCAGCAGCTTACGGACTAGCGGGAGATCGGATACGCAGTATTTT.

This chain joins TRBV25-1 and TRBJ2-5, with D possibly TRBD2 on 6 matching bases. Trimming cost V 8 bases and J 4 bases, with 14 bases left between them. From germline, CDR1 is MGHDK and CDR2 SYGVNS. This CDR3 comprises 13 residues. DNA of the CDR3: TGTGCCAGCGCGAACACGGGAGTAGAGACCCAGTACTTC. Encoded protein: CASANTGVETQYF. Drawing the rest from reference TRBV25-1 and TRBJ2-5, the complete variable domain is EADIYQTPRYLVIGTGKKITLECSQTMGHDKMYWYQQDPGMELHLIHYSYGVNSTEKGDLSSESTVSRIRTEHFPLTLESARPSHTSQYLCASANTGVETQYFGPGTRLLVL.

CDR3 sequence: CASSSGPKQFF. The CDR3 bases are TGTGCCAGCAGCTCCGGGCCCAAGCAGTTCTTC. The V and J genes are TRBV7-9 and TRBJ2-1; no definite D call. V was clipped by 4 bases and J by 11 bases, with 9 bases between them. This CDR3 has 11 amino acids. The germline CDR1 and CDR2 sequences are SEHNR and FQNEAQ (reference sequence). The whole variable domain, remainder taken from reference TRBV7-9 and TRBJ2-1, is DTGVSQNPRHKITKRGQNVTFRCDPISEHNRLYWYRQTLGQGPEFLTYFQNEAQLEKSRLLSDRFSAERPKGSFSTLEIQRTEQGDSAMYLCASSSGPKQFFGPGTRLTVL.

V gene TRBV5-1 combines with J gene TRBJ2-6; 8 bases match TRBD2. V lost 2 bases, J lost 2 bases, and 9 bases stayed unmatched. This CDR3 contains 18 residues. In germline, CDR1 is SGHRS, CDR2 YFSETQ. CDR3 sequence reads: CASSFAAGENAGANVLTF. CDR3 sequence (DNA): TGCGCCAGCAGCTTCGCAGCGGGAGAGAACGCTGGGGCCAACGTCCTGACTTTC.

CDR3 coding DNA: TGTGCCAGCAGCGTGGACGGAACCATGAACACTGAAGCTTTCTTT. Its translation: CASSVDGTMNTEAFF. The chain links TRBV5-5 to TRBJ1-1; D remains ambiguous. Germline V CDR1 and CDR2: SGHKS, YYEKEE (reference sequence). This CDR3 comprises 15 residues. The V gene lost 4 bases and the J gene lost 0 bases, with 13 bases spanning the gap.

V usage is TRBV7-2 and J usage is TRBJ1-5; D gene ambiguous. The CDR3 covers 13 residues. Trimming took 1 base from V and 5 from J, leaving 6 bases between them. From germline, CDR1 is SGHTA and CDR2 FQGNSA. CDR3 residues: CASSLVAHQPQHF. CDR3 nucleotide sequence: TGTGCCAGCAGCTTAGTTGCGCATCAGCCCCAGCATTTT.

This chain joins TRBV9 and TRBJ1-2; D ambiguous. The CDR3 covers 14 residues. Trimming stripped 3 bases from V and 2 bases from J, with 11 bases between. Germline CDR1 is SGDLS and CDR2 is YYNGEE. CDR3: CASSGLRENYGYTF. CDR3 nucleotide sequence: TGTGCCAGCAGCGGTCTACGGGAGAACTATGGCTACACCTTC.

Only a few counts were recorded for this clone. This sample also contains other DNA sequences that code for the same CDR3. This chain joins TRBV18 and TRBJ1-1; 10 bases are a match to TRBD1. V lost 3 bases to trimming and J lost 6 bases; unmatched junction nucleotides: 1. CDR1 and CDR2 from the germline V gene are KGHSH and LQKENI. This CDR3 contains 13 residues. DNA for the CDR3: TGTGCCAGCTCACCTGGACAGGGGGCTGAAGCTTTCTTT. Protein sequence: CASSPGQGAEAFF.